This T cell receptor beta chain was profiled in a study of shared clonotypes between healthy human individuals. Overall study results and limits: Lower generation probabilities were found for non-shared clonotypes than for those shared by all four donors.

Healthy HIV-negative adults without recent acute infections or vaccinations served as donors. Per the germline V gene, CDR1 is LNHDA and CDR2 is SQIVND (reference sequence). The CDR3 runs to 15 residues. V trimming: 5 bases; J trimming: 4 bases; junction bases outside the gene matches: 5. The table came from immunoSEQ multiplex PCR; TCRdb's copy has only in-frame clones and leaves some out. Of hundreds of thousands of clones listed, 73% were seen once; the top ten hold roughly a tenth. The table lists this clone with many counts. Its antigen is not known. The TCR was taken from a young man in good health. The sequenced sample was memory CD4+ T cells sorted from blood. Subset noted: CD45RA-negative fraction. The chain is built from TRBV19 and TRBJ2-7, with TRBD2 identical over 13 bases. The CDR3 DNA follows: TGTGCCAGTAGTCAGACTAGCGGGAGGAGGTACGAGCAGTACTTC. Protein: CASSQTSGRRYEQYF. Full variable domain (rest looked up from reference TRBV19 and TRBJ2-7): DGGITQSPKYLFRKEGQNVTLSCEQNLNHDAMYWYRQDPGQGLRLIYYSQIVNDFQKGDIAEGYSVSREKKESFPLTVTSAQKNPTAFYLCASSQTSGRRYEQYFGPGTRLTVT.